This TCR beta chain was recorded in a study of spatial heterogeneity in lung cancer. Indicated time point: sample taken at primary tumor resection. The sequenced material consisted of unsorted whole RNA from tumor, nontumor lung or frozen PBMC. Each TCR cDNA molecule bore a unique molecular identifier. One entry per CDR3 protein results from TCRdb running MiXCR on the 5' RACE reads. The sample carries about 8,600 distinct CDR3 sequences, 4% to 5.5% recorded once. This clonotype is medium-sized by share. The V and J ends lost 0 bases and 6 bases, in that order; junction bases with no gene match: 4. The CDR3 is 15 amino acids. CDR1 LGHNA and CDR2 YSLEER come from the germline V gene.

The starting material was PBMCs, obtained at surgery. The sequence came from a male donor with early-stage non-small cell lung cancer. The chain recombines TRBV4-3 with TRBJ2-5, with TRBD1 matching over 10 bases. The CDR3 sequence is CASSQDWGQGKTQYF. The CDR3 DNA follows: TGCGCCAGCAGCCAAGATTGGGGACAGGGGAAGACCCAGTACTTC.